This is a list of T cell receptor beta chains from one sample in a study of regulatory T cells in long-lasting Graves disease. TCRdb re-called the multiplex PCR reads through MiXCR, storing one row per CDR3 protein. Among 400,000 to 450,000 distinct CDR3 sequences listed, about a sixth were seen once. These data are also associated with another study on T cells in Graves' hyperthyroidism and ophthalmopathy.

The specimen was peripheral blood mononuclear cells (PBMCs), collected at new diagnosis, from a patient treated with antithyroid drugs. These receptors all come from a woman in her thirties with Graves disease. Both conserved end residues are part of each CDR3. A D gene is named only where the DNA matches it firmly. Size is stated for part of the rows, as once, few or many counts, or as a class when the clone is expanded.

clone size: many
D gene: .
V gene: TRBV29-1
J gene: TRBJ1-1
CDR3 protein: CSIGTGGAGTEAFF
CDR3 DNA: TGCAGCATCGGTACTGGGGGGGCGGGAACTGAAGCTTTCTTT

clone size: few
D gene: .
V gene: TRBV30
J gene: TRBJ1-2
CDR3 protein: CAWSTGTRYGYTF
CDR3 DNA: TGTGCCTGGAGCACCGGGACGCGATATGGCTACACCTTC

clone size: .
D gene: TRBD2
V gene: TRBV7-2
J gene: TRBJ2-1
CDR3 protein: CASGWASGSNEQFF
CDR3 DNA: TGTGCCAGCGGCTGGGCTAGCGGGAGCAATGAGCAGTTCTTC

clone size: many
D gene: TRBD1
V gene: TRBV28
J gene: TRBJ1-4
CDR3 protein: CASNSPGTVIEKLFF
CDR3 DNA: TGTGCCAGCAATTCCCCCGGGACAGTCATTGAAAAACTGTTTTTT

clone size: .
D gene: .
V gene: TRBV4-3
J gene: TRBJ2-1
CDR3 protein: CASSLGSPSNEQFF
CDR3 DNA: TGCGCCAGCAGCCTTGGATCACCCTCCAATGAGCAGTTCTTC

clone size: .
D gene: .
V gene: TRBV5-5
J gene: TRBJ2-6
CDR3 protein: CASSLQQPRTSGANVLTF
CDR3 DNA: TGTGCCAGCAGCTTGCAACAGCCAAGAACGTCTGGGGCCAACGTCCTGACTTTC

clone size: few
D gene: .
V gene: TRBV6-5
J gene: TRBJ2-7
CDR3 protein: CASSYSFRRLSYEQYF
CDR3 DNA: TGTGCCAGCAGTTACTCGTTTAGGCGGTTAAGCTACGAGCAGTACTTC

clone size: many
D gene: .
V gene: TRBV11-2
J gene: TRBJ2-1
CDR3 protein: CASSLGGSFEQFF
CDR3 DNA: TGTGCCAGCAGCTTAGGTGGCAGCTTTGAGCAGTTCTTC

clone size: many
D gene: TRBD2
V gene: TRBV27
J gene: TRBJ2-7
CDR3 protein: CASRPSGRVYEQYF
CDR3 DNA: TGTGCCAGCAGGCCCAGCGGGAGAGTATACGAGCAGTACTTC

clone size: many
D gene: .
V gene: TRBV10-3
J gene: TRBJ2-5
CDR3 protein: CAISESARAFQETQYF
CDR3 DNA: TGTGCCATCAGTGAGTCTGCCCGAGCTTTCCAAGAGACCCAGTACTTC

clone size: many
D gene: .
V gene: TRBV28
J gene: TRBJ2-1
CDR3 protein: CASTGLLRNNEQFF
CDR3 DNA: TGTGCCAGCACTGGTCTTCTGCGAAACAATGAGCAGTTCTTC

clone size: many
D gene: .
V gene: TRBV6-1
J gene: TRBJ2-7
CDR3 protein: CASSEAKGFNEQYF
CDR3 DNA: TGTGCCAGCAGTGAAGCGAAAGGGTTCAACGAGCAGTACTTC

clone size: many
D gene: .
V gene: TRBV27
J gene: TRBJ1-1
CDR3 protein: CASSPRTVNTEAFF
CDR3 DNA: TGTGCCAGCAGTCCAAGGACCGTGAACACTGAAGCTTTCTTT

clone size: .
D gene: .
V gene: TRBV4-1
J gene: TRBJ1-5
CDR3 protein: CASSHPPGVQPQHF
CDR3 DNA: TGCGCCAGCAGCCATCCCCCAGGGGTGCAGCCCCAGCATTTT